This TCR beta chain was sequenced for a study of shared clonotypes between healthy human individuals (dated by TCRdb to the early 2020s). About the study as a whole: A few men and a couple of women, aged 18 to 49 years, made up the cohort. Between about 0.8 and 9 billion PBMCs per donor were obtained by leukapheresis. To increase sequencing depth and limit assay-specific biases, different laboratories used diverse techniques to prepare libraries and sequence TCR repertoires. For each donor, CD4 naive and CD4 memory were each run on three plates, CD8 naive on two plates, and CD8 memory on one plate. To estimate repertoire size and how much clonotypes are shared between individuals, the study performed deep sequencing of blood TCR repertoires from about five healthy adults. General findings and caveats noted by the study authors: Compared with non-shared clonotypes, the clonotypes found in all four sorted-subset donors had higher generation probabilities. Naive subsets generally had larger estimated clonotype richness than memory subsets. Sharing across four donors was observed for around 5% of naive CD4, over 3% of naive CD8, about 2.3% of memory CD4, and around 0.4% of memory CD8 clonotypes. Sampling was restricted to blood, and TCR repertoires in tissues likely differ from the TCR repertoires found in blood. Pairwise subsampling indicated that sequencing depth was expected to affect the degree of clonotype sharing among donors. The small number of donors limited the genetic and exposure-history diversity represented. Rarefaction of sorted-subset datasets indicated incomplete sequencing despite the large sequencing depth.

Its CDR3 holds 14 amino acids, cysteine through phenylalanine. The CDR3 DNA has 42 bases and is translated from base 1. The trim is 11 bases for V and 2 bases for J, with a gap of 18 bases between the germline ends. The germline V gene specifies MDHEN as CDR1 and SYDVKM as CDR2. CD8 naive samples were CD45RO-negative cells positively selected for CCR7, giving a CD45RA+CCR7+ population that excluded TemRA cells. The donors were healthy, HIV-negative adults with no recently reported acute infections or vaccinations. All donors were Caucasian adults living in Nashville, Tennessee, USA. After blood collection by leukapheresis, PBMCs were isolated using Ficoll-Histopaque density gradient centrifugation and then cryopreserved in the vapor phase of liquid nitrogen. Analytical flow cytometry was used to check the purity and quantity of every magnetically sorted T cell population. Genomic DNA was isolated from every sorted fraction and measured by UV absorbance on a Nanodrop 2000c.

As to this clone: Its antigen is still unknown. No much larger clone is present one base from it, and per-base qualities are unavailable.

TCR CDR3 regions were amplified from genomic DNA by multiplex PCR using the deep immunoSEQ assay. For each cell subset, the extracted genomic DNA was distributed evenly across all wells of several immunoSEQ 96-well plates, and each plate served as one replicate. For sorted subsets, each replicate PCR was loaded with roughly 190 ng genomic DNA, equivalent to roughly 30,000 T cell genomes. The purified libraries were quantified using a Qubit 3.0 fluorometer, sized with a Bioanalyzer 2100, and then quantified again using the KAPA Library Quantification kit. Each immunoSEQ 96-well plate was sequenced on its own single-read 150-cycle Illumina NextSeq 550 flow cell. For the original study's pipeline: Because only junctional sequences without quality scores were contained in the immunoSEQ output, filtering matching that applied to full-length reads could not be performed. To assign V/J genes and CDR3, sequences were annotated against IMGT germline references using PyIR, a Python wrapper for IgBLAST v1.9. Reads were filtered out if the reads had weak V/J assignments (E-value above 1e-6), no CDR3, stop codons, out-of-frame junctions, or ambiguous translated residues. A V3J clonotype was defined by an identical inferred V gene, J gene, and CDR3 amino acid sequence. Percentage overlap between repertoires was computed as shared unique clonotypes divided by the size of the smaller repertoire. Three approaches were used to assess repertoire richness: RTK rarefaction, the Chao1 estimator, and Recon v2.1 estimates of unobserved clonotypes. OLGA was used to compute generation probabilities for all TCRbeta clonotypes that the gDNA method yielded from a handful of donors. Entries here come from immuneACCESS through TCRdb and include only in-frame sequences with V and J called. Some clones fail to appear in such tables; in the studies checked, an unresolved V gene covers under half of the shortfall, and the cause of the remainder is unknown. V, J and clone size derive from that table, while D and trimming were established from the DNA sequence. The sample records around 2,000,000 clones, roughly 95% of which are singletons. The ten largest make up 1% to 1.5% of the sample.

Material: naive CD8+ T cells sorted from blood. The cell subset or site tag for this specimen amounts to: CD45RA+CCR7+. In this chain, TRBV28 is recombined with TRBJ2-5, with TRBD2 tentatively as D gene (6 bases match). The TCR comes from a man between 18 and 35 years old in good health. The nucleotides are TGTGCCTGCATTTGTGGGGGGTGGCAAGAGACCCAGTACTTC. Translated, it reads CACICGGWQETQYF. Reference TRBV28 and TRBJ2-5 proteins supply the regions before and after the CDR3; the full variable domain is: DVKVTQSSRYLVKRTGEKVFLECVQDMDHENMFWYRQDPGLGLRLIYFSYDVKMKEKGDIPEGYSVSREKKERFSLILESASTNQTSMYLCACICGGWQETQYFGPGTRLLVL.